Each of the 3 T cell receptor beta chains below was sequenced from the same sample in a study of T cells in Graves' hyperthyroidism and ophthalmopathy (dated by TCRdb to about 2019). The library came from multiplex PCR. Reads for this sample came from an Illumina HiSeq 2000. Amplification of TCR beta CDR3 regions was carried out from RNA transcripts. The first round of RT-PCR for the TCR CDR3 was performed with the HTBI primer set and the Qiagen OneStep RT-PCR kit. TCRdb cleaned the public reads at Q25 with fastp, built clones with MiXCR and kept in-frame beta chains. Identical CDR3 proteins give one entry, which carries the most common genes and DNA. For this sample there are under 350,000 distinct CDR3 sequences; under 25% appear just once. Of the sample, 50% is held by the ten largest clones. Sequenced sample: blood. The receptors were gathered from a woman in her forties or fifties with Graves' hyperthyroidism.

The chain uses TRBV20-1 and TRBJ2-3; TRBD2 matches at 9 bases. Germline CDR1 is DFQATT and CDR2 is SNEGSKA (reference sequence). This CDR3 contains 15 residues. V trimming: 6 bases; J trimming: 3 bases; junction bases outside the gene matches: 10. The CDR3 region is CSAEPAGGLTDTQYF. CDR3 nucleotides: TGCAGTGCCGAACCAGCGGGGGGCCTTACAGATACGCAGTATTTT.

This clonotype occurred a few times. The chain is built from TRBV20-1 and TRBJ2-5, with 12 bases lining up with TRBD2. With V trimmed by 8 bases and J by 5 bases, 9 bases remained unmatched. The germline CDR1 and CDR2 sequences are DFQATT and SNEGSKA (reference sequence). This CDR3 is 14 amino acids long. Here the CDR3 DNA reads TGCAGTACCGTTCTAGCGGGGGGGCCGGAGACCCAGTACTTC. It encodes CSTVLAGGPETQYF.

The chain links TRBV4-1 to TRBJ2-3, with TRBD1 identical over 7 bases. CDR3 size: 16 residues. V gave up 0 bases and J gave up 2 bases; unmatched junction bases: 5. Germline V gives CDR1 MGHRA, CDR2 YSYEKL. The CDR3 DNA reads TGCGCCAGCAGCCAAGAACCGGGACAGAACACAGATACGCAGTATTTT. Its translation: CASSQEPGQNTDTQYF.